One and the same sample provided the 27 T cell receptor beta chains below, sequenced in a study of blood T cell repertoires in COVID-19. The assay was immunoSEQ multiplex PCR, and TCRdb's table has in-frame clones only and misses some. The data hold roughly 190,000 clones, with roughly 85% observed a single time. Specimen: peripheral blood. The source of these receptors is a man aged 55 to 70 with active or convalescent COVID-19.

J is TRBJ2-1 and V is TRBV7-2, with 7 bases aligning to TRBD2. The germline gives CDR1 SGHTA, CDR2 FQGNSA. This CDR3 region has 17 residues. V lost 5 bases to trimming and J lost 10 bases; unmatched junction nucleotides: 20. CDR3 amino acids: CASSAGVWDYLLREQFF. DNA for the CDR3: TGTGCCAGCAGCGCGGGGGTATGGGACTACCTTCTTAGGGAGCAGTTCTTC.

The DNA for the CDR3 is TGCGCCAGCAGCTTCACGCAGGGGAACGGCTACACCTTC. Amino acids: CASSFTQGNGYTF. V gene TRBV5-1 combines with J gene TRBJ1-2, with D possibly matching TRBD1 (6 bases). The CDR3 covers 13 residues. Germline CDR1 and CDR2: SGHRS and YFSETQ. The V and J ends lost 2 bases and 8 bases respectively, with 13 bases between them.

J is TRBJ2-5 and V is TRBV7-8; 7 bases line up with TRBD1. The V and J ends lost 1 base and 5 bases, in that order; junction bases with no gene match: 4. CDR1 is SGHVS, CDR2 FQNEAQ, per germline. The CDR3 is made up of 14 amino acids. The CDR3 DNA sequence: TGTGCCAGCAGCTTAGGGGGCAGGGGGGAGACCCAGTACTTC. Protein: CASSLGGRGETQYF.

This sequence joins TRBV6-5 and TRBJ1-5; D is uncertain. CDR3 length: 13 residues. Trimming took 5 bases from V and 3 from J, leaving 8 bases between them. Looked up from germline, CDR1 is MNHEY and CDR2 is SVGAGI. The CDR3 nucleotides are TGTGCCAGCAGTCCCAGATACAATCAGCCCCAGCATTTT. Translating gives CASSPRYNQPQHF.

The rearrangement uses TRBV5-1 and TRBJ2-2; 9 bases agree with TRBD2. This CDR3 has 15 residues. Germline V CDR1 and CDR2: SGHRS, YFSETQ. J was trimmed by 1 base and V by 4 bases; bases with no gene match: 2. This CDR3 reads CASSQTSGNTGELFF. DNA of the CDR3: TGCGCCAGCAGCCAGACTAGCGGGAACACCGGGGAGCTGTTTTTT.

V usage is TRBV19 and J usage is TRBJ2-5, with TRBD1 identical over 9 bases. CDR1 is LNHDA, CDR2 SQIVND, per germline (reference sequence). The V and J ends lost 5 bases and 5 bases, in that order; junction bases with no gene match: 9. The CDR3 contains 15 residues. The CDR3 region has the DNA TGTGCCAGTAGTTTAAGGACAGGGGATGGGGAGACCCAGTACTTC. It is translated as CASSLRTGDGETQYF.

The V call is TRBV6-6, the J call TRBJ2-5; TRBD2 aligns across 7 bases. The junction had 6 bases not matched to a gene; V was cut back by 4 bases and J by 4 bases. Germline CDR1 and CDR2: MNHNY and SVGAGI (reference sequence). CDR3 length: 14 residues. The DNA for the CDR3 is TGTGCCAGCAGTTTCAGACTAGCAGGAGAGACCCAGTACTTC. It translates to CASSFRLAGETQYF.

The chain carries TRBV27 and TRBJ1-2, with 8 nucleotides matching TRBD1. Per the germline V gene, CDR1 is MNHEY and CDR2 is SMNVEV (reference sequence). This CDR3 contains 14 residues. V lost 5 bases to trimming and J lost 2 bases; unmatched junction nucleotides: 4. The DNA of the CDR3 is TGTGCCAGCAGTCAGCAGGGGGCAAACTATGGCTACACCTTC. It yields the protein CASSQQGANYGYTF.

The CDR3 sequence is CASSPLPAGGTKYSNQPQHF. CDR3 in DNA: TGCGCCAGCAGCCCACTACCTGCAGGGGGCACCAAATATAGCAATCAGCCCCAGCATTTT. The chain links TRBV5-1 to TRBJ1-5; 8 nucleotides match TRBD1. The germline CDR1 and CDR2 sequences are SGHRS and YFSETQ. This CDR3 region has 20 residues. V trimming: 4 bases; J trimming: 0 bases; junction bases outside the gene matches: 18.

This clone came up a few times. The chain joins TRBV3-1 (or the pseudogene TRBV3-2) to TRBJ2-2; maybe TRBD2 (6 bases). V was pared by 3 bases and J by 7 bases, with 21 bases between. Looked up from germline, CDR1 is LGHDT and CDR2 is YNNKEL (reference sequence). The CDR3 extends over 17 amino acids. Written as DNA, the CDR3 is TGTGCCAGCAGCCAGCTACCGGGACTCGCCGCCGTCGGGGAGCTGTTTTTT. Translation gives CASSQLPGLAAVGELFF.

A word on this clone: The same CDR3 arises from other DNA sequences in this sample as well. CDR3 sequence (DNA): TGTGCCAGCAGCCAAGCCGGGACAGATACGCAGTATTTT. As protein: CASSQAGTDTQYF. V and J are TRBV3-1 (or the pseudogene TRBV3-2) and TRBJ2-3; no firm D call. Germline V CDR1 and CDR2: LGHDT, YNNKEL (reference sequence). V dropped 1 base and J dropped 3 bases, with 5 bases sitting between them. The CDR3 is made up of 13 amino acids.

The chain carries TRBV11-1 and TRBJ2-7, with a weak D call TRBD2 (5 bases). With 1 base removed from V and 1 base from J, the gap between germline ends came to 8 bases. Germline CDR1 is SGHAT and CDR2 is FQDESV (reference sequence). The CDR3 is 14 amino acids. CDR3 protein: CASSLDRGSYEQYF. CDR3 nucleotide sequence: TGTGCCAGCAGCTTAGATCGAGGGTCCTACGAGCAGTACTTC.

V and J are TRBV12-1 and TRBJ1-4. TRBV12-1 is a recognized pseudogene. The CDR3 spans 16 residues. CDR3 protein: CASSFYPGGGNEKLFF. The DNA of the CDR3 is TGTGCCAGCAGCTTTTACCCGGGCGGGGGTAATGAAAAACTGTTTTTT.

This chain links TRBV5-6 with TRBJ2-1; TRBD1 matches at 8 bases. Trimming removed 0 bases from V and 0 bases from J; junction bases left unmatched: 5. The V gene's germline CDR1 is SGHDT and CDR2 YYEEEE. The CDR3 is made up of 17 amino acids. CDR3 loop: CASSLGQGRISYNEQFF. CDR3 bases: TGTGCCAGCAGCTTGGGACAGGGGCGAATCTCCTACAATGAGCAGTTCTTC.

This clone appeared once. The chain is built from TRBV27 and TRBJ2-5; perhaps TRBD2 as D (5 bases). Trimming shortened V by 2 bases and J by 4 bases, and 8 bases separated the two germline ends. CDR1 MNHEY and CDR2 SMNVEV come from the germline V gene (reference sequence). The CDR3 consists of 13 residues. This CDR3 is CASSLRERETQYF. CDR3 DNA sequence: TGTGCCAGCAGTTTAAGGGAGAGAGAGACCCAGTACTTC.

The gene calls are TRBV19 and TRBJ1-4; 7 bases map to TRBD1. Trimming cost V 3 bases and J 4 bases; bases outside gene matches: 20. The CDR3 is 20 amino acids. Looked up from germline, CDR1 is LNHDA and CDR2 is SQIVND (reference sequence). CDR3 in amino acids: CASSIRWRMRTGQNNEKLFF. The CDR3 DNA follows: TGTGCCAGTAGTATTCGATGGAGAATGAGGACAGGTCAAAATAATGAAAAACTGTTTTTT.

V is TRBV5-1 and J is TRBJ2-7, with 10 bases aligning to TRBD2. Losses at the gene ends were 1 base for V and 2 bases for J; bases not matched to a gene: 3. CDR1 and CDR2 (germline): SGHRS, YFSETQ. This CDR3 is 15 amino acids long. In DNA form, the CDR3 reads TGCGCCAGCAGCTTGCTAGCGGGGGAACCCTACGAGCAGTACTTC. This translates into CASSLLAGEPYEQYF.

The chain joins TRBV11-2 to TRBJ2-7; 9 nucleotides align to TRBD1. V lost 5 bases, J lost 3 bases, and 8 bases stayed unmatched. There are 15 residues in the CDR3. Germline CDR1 and CDR2: SGHAT and FQNNGV. The CDR3 DNA reads TGTGCCAGCAGCCTTAACAGGGGGCGCGTCTACGAGCAGTACTTC. This sequence encodes CASSLNRGRVYEQYF.

This chain connects TRBV10-1 to TRBJ2-2, with TRBD2 identical over 13 bases. In germline, CDR1 is WNHNN, CDR2 SYGVQD (reference sequence). V was clipped by 2 bases and J by 0 bases; unmatched bases: 3. The CDR3 is made up of 18 amino acids. CDR3 bases: TGCGCCAGCAGTGAGGGGACTAGCGGGAACGCGAACACCGGGGAGCTGTTTTTT. The encoded protein is CASSEGTSGNANTGELFF.

This CDR3 is CASSLEYEQYF. The DNA of the CDR3 is TGTGCCAGCAGCCTGGAGTACGAGCAGTACTTC. V gene TRBV12-3 or TRBV12-4 combines with J gene TRBJ2-7; no clear D. This CDR3 has 11 residues. V lost 6 bases, J lost 4 bases, and 7 bases lay in between.

The chain carries TRBV6-5 and TRBJ2-7; 10 bases align to TRBD1. The CDR3 contains 15 residues. In germline, CDR1 is MNHEY, CDR2 SVGAGI. V shed 2 bases, J shed 4 bases, and the junction held 5 bases outside the gene matches. Here the CDR3 reads CASSYAGQGSYEQYF. The CDR3 DNA reads TGTGCCAGCAGTTACGCGGGACAGGGGTCGTACGAGCAGTACTTC.

CDR3 coding DNA: TGTGCCAGTAGTATAATGACAGCCAAAAATGAGCAGTTCTTC. Translated: CASSIMTAKNEQFF. This chain links TRBV19 with TRBJ2-1; tentatively, D is TRBD1 (5 bases). V shed 2 bases and J shed 7 bases, with 12 bases lying between them. There are 14 residues in the CDR3. The germline CDR1 and CDR2 sequences are LNHDA and SQIVND (reference sequence).

The chain combines TRBV10-2 with TRBJ1-2; tentative D call: TRBD1 (6 bases). This CDR3 contains 12 residues. Trimming shortened V by 2 bases and J by 8 bases, and 9 bases separated the two germline ends. Germline values: CDR1 WSHSY, CDR2 SAAADI. The CDR3 bases are TGCGCCAGCAGTGAGGGGGGCGCCGGCTACACCTTC. Protein: CASSEGGAGYTF.

V gene TRBV30 combines with J gene TRBJ1-5; D unresolved. Trimming took 3 bases from V and 0 from J, leaving 12 bases between them. This CDR3 spans 15 amino acids. Germline CDR1 GTSNPN, CDR2 SVGIG (reference sequence). This CDR3 is CAWSGQELSNQPQHF. In DNA form, the CDR3 reads TGTGCCTGGAGCGGTCAGGAACTTAGCAATCAGCCCCAGCATTTT.

This clone has a handful of counts. This chain joins TRBV7-7 and TRBJ1-2; maybe TRBD1 (5 bases). V dropped 6 bases and J dropped 1 base, with 24 bases sitting between them. The CDR3 loop spans 18 amino acids. Germline-derived CDR1 and CDR2 are SSHAT and FNYEAQ (reference sequence). CDR3 sequence reads: CASSPPCPGGLLNYGYTF. The CDR3 DNA follows: TGTGCCAGCAGTCCGCCTTGCCCCGGGGGACTCCTTAACTATGGCTACACCTTC.

The chain carries TRBV5-1 and TRBJ1-1, with D possibly TRBD1 on 6 matching bases. V dropped 1 base and J dropped 5 bases, with 12 bases sitting between them. The CDR3 has 14 residues. Germline CDR1 SGHRS, CDR2 YFSETQ. The CDR3 nucleotides are TGCGCCAGCAGCTTGCTACAGGGTGAAACTGAAGCTTTCTTT. Protein product: CASSLLQGETEAFF.

This chain joins TRBV5-1 and TRBJ2-2, with 10 bases aligning to TRBD1. The CDR3 spans 16 residues. The germline CDR1 and CDR2 sequences are SGHRS and YFSETQ. The ends lost 3 bases at V and 1 base at J; junction bases unmatched: 3. The CDR3 protein is CASSSGQGVNTGELFF. The CDR3 DNA is TGCGCCAGCAGCTCCGGACAGGGGGTGAACACCGGGGAGCTGTTTTTT.